This T cell receptor beta chain was profiled in a study of human T cells and chemical hapten exposure. Study-level background: Each week of the roughly 24-week study, patients had diphenylcyclopropenone applied to the scalp.

The sample's time point: patch test 1, 2 weeks after DPC sensitization. Treatment: therapeutic diphenylcyclopropenone sensitization with weekly scalp DPC. Every donor had alopecia and was 18 to 70 years old; all were suitable for DPC. This CDR3 has 12 amino acids. The germline gives CDR1 MDHEN, CDR2 SYDVKM. The junction had 9 bases not matched to a gene; V was cut back by 10 bases and J by 14 bases. TCRdb reprocessed the RACE reads with MiXCR, giving one entry per CDR3 protein. The sample records 50,000 or so distinct CDR3 sequences, 9.3% being singletons. Points from the study as a whole: Sensitization with DPC brought no change to TCRs above 1 in 1000 in frequency.

The table lists this clonotype with many counts. Its specificity is not known. The chain carries TRBV28 and TRBJ2-1, with 12 bases identical to TRBD2. Sequencing used whole blood, obtained in connection with sensitization to the hapten diphenylcyclopropenone (DPC). The origin of this receptor is a woman in her forties or fifties with alopecia areata. Some clones in this sample may be carry-over from other donors' samples. The CDR3 region is CATRTSGKEEFF. The CDR3 nucleotides are TGTGCCACCAGGACTAGCGGGAAGGAGGAGTTCTTC.